This entry describes one T cell receptor beta chain. Its antigen target is currently unknown. No base quality values were provided; no much bigger clone lies one nucleotide off. These data belong to a study of control samples from healthy donors and cancer patients (dated by TCRdb to about 2020). Library creation used the immunoSEQ multiplex PCR assay. This is the immuneACCESS table as TCRdb keeps it, with only in-frame sequences that have V and J called. A part of the clones is gone; compared with another copy, unresolved V genes explain less than half, and the rest is unexplained. The sample table lists about 61,000 clones, around 87% of them with a count of one. Around 5.9% of the sample rests with the top ten. The CDR1 and CDR2 encoded by the germline V gene are SNHLY and FYNNEI. V is cut back by 7 bases and J by 2 bases, with 6 bases in the junction unmatched. Its CDR3 holds 14 amino acids, cysteine through phenylalanine. Of all the DNA, just the CDR3 is kept, 42 bases in frame from base 1.

The TCR sequence derives from a man aged 60 to 75 with colorectal cancer. The sequencing sample was made of PBMCs. The chain links TRBV2 with TRBJ2-3, with TRBD1 identical over 7 junction bases. The DNA sequence is as follows: TGTGCCAGCAACCGGGACAGATCCACAGATACGCAGTATTTT. The encoded protein is CASNRDRSTDTQYF.